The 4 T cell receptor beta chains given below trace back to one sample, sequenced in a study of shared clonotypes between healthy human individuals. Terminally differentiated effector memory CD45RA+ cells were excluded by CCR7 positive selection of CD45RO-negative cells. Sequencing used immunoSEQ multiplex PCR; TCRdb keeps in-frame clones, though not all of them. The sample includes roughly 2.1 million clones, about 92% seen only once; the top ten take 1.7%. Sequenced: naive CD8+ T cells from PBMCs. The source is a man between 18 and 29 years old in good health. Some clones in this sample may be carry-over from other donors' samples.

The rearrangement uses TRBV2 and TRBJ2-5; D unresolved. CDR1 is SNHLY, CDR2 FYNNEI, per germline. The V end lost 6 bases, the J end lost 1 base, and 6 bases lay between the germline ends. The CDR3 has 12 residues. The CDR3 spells CASSTFQETQYF. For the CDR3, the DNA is TGTGCCAGCAGCACCTTCCAAGAGACCCAGTACTTC.

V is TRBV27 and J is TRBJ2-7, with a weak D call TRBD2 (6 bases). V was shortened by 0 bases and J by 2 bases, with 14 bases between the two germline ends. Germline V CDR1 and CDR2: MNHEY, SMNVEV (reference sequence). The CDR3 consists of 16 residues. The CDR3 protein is CASSLSTSLGTYEQYF. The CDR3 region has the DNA TGTGCCAGCAGTTTATCGACTAGTCTTGGAACCTACGAGCAGTACTTC.

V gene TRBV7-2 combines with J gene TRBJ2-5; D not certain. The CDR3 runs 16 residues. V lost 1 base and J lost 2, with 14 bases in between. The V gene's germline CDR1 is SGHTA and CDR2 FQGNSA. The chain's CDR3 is CASSLVIMADQETQYF. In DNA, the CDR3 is TGTGCCAGCAGCTTAGTCATTATGGCAGATCAAGAGACCCAGTACTTC.

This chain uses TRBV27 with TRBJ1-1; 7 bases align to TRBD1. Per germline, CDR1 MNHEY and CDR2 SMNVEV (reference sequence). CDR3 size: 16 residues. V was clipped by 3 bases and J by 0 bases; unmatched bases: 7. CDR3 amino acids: CASSFNIQGMNTEAFF. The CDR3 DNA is TGTGCCAGCAGTTTCAACATACAGGGGATGAACACTGAAGCTTTCTTT.